This paragraph covers one TCR beta chain sequence. The sample belongs to a study of T cell responses to AZD1222 COVID-19 vaccine. Only in-frame clones appear in the TCRdb table, and some are missing; sequencing was by immunoSEQ multiplex PCR. The sample has around 150,000 clones; roughly 93% are singletons. The clonotype originates from an adult who received the AZD1222 COVID-19 vaccine. The sample here was peripheral blood, taken 28 days after the second AZD1222 dose.

CDR3 region: CASSEFGDRFKGRFKQYF. As DNA, the CDR3 is TGTGCCAGCAGTGAATTTGGGGACAGATTTAAGGGGAGGTTCAAGCAGTACTTC. The genes are TRBV25-1 and TRBJ2-7, with D perhaps TRBD1 (7 bases). V dropped 1 base and J dropped 8 bases, with 27 bases sitting between them. The CDR3 covers 18 residues. CDR1 MGHDK and CDR2 SYGVNS come from the germline V gene.